The present T cell receptor beta chain was sequenced within a study of OX40 agonist ivuxolimab in advanced cancers. A note on the overall study: The costimulatory receptor OX40 (CD134) was targeted by ivuxolimab, a fully human IgG2 agonistic monoclonal antibody. In the dose-escalation cohort, more than 75% of patients were male, and the mean age was about 55 years, with a range of roughly 20 to 80. The paper covers the monotherapy dose-escalation part of the phase I ivuxolimab trial, which included N of about 50 patients. Partial responses occurred in three dose-escalation patients, of whom one had hepatocellular carcinoma and two had cutaneous melanoma. Intravenous ivuxolimab was administered to patients every 2 weeks at six dose levels: 0.01, 0.1, 0.3, 1.5, 3 and 10 mg/kg. The point of sequencing TCRbeta in the periphery was to test whether ivuxolimab changed TCR sequence diversity and drove clonal T-cell expansion. Of the approximately 50 dose-escalation patients, hepatocellular carcinoma was present in about 20, melanoma in roughly 15, renal cell carcinoma in 9 and head and neck cancer in 9. Prior anti-PD-1, anti-PD-L1 or anti-CTLA-4 therapy was permitted, and approximately 41% of dose-escalation patients had received checkpoint inhibitors.

The trial excluded patients who had a history of autoimmune disease or were on systemic immunosuppression. Peripheral blood for TCR sequencing was collected from all dose cohorts at baseline, on cycle 4 day 1, and on cycle 7 day 1. The samples were drawn from a first-in-human, open-label, multicenter phase I dose-escalation trial of ivuxolimab. Adults with locally advanced or metastatic melanoma, renal cell, hepatocellular, or head and neck squamous cell carcinoma were enrolled in the trial. Before TCR sequencing, CD4+ and CD8+ T cells were separately sorted from peripheral blood. V and J are trimmed by 6 bases and 3 bases, and the gene matches miss 4 bases of the junction. Based on the germline V gene, the CDR1 and CDR2 sequences are MDHEN and SYDVKM. Reading from cysteine to phenylalanine, the CDR3 counts 14 amino acids. The entry retains the CDR3 DNA only, 42 bases that are in frame from base 1.

Genomic DNA was extracted from sorted cells for sequencing of the TCRbeta CDR3 region. TCRbeta CDR3 regions were sequenced using the immunoSEQ Assay. Imported from immuneACCESS, the table was reduced by TCRdb to in-frame sequences with V and J called. These copies leave out some clones; in studies compared against another copy, an unresolved V gene accounts for under half, and the cause of the remainder is not known. The sample table contains approximately 74,000 clones; only one count was recorded for 75% to 95% of them. Of the sample, roughly 6% is held by the ten largest clones. In regard to this clone: Its binding antigen is unknown. No much larger clone is present one base from it, and per-base qualities are unavailable.

The investigation overall reported the following: The antigen specificity of the peripheral T cells that underwent clonal expansion was not determined. After ivuxolimab, CD8+ T cells had more expanded clones than CD4+ T cells on average. In the 0.1-3.0 mg/kg groups, partial responders had among the lowest normalized peripheral clonal expansion, particularly in CD8+ T cells. At doses of 0.1 to 3.0 mg/kg, clonal expansion of both CD4+ and CD8+ T cells in blood was seen between baseline and week 6. Low levels of normalized T-cell clonal expansion were also seen in some nonresponding patients.

The receptor was derived from an adult with an advanced solid tumor such as melanoma, head and neck, liver or kidney cancer. This receptor chain uses TRBV28 and TRBJ2-1; TRBD1 agrees with 8 junctional bases. Sample: CD4+ or CD8+ T cells sorted from blood, taken in a trial of the OX40 agonist ivuxolimab. The CDR3 protein sequence reads: CASSYGQGYNEQFF. The nucleotides read TGTGCCAGCAGCTACGGACAGGGCTACAATGAGCAGTTCTTC.